This is a list of T cell receptor beta chains from one sample in a study of cytotoxic CD8 clonotypes in ibrutinib-treated CLL. Profiled with immunoSEQ multiplex PCR; TCRdb holds only in-frame clones, not every one. The sample contains about 80,000 clones, around 75% of which appear only once. The input for sequencing was PBMCs, taken after 12 months of ibrutinib treatment. Source of these receptors: a human donor with chronic lymphocytic leukemia. Both conserved end residues are part of each CDR3. The D gene is left open where the match is weak. A clone size is listed for some rows: how often the clone was seen (once, few, many), or a class if it is expanded.

NA	NA	TRBJ1-6	TRBV30	TGTGCCTGGAGTGTACCCGGGATCACCCTCCACTTT	CAWSVPGITLHF
NA	NA	TRBJ1-1	TRBV7-9	TGTGCCAGCAGCTTACTGGGGACTGAAGCTTTCTTT	CASSLLGTEAFF
NA	NA	TRBJ2-7	TRBV30	TGTGCCTGGGGACAAAGGGGCGACGAGCAGTACTTC	CAWGQRGDEQYF
NA	NA	TRBJ1-3	TRBV5-1	TGCGCCAGCAGCTTGGCTCCAGGGTGGGACTCTGGAAACACCATATATTTT	CASSLAPGWDSGNTIYF
TRBD1	NA	TRBJ2-1	TRBV18	TGTGCCAGCTCACCGACAGGGATCGGGCAGTTCTTC	CASSPTGIGQFF
TRBD2	NA	TRBJ2-3	TRBV5-4	TGTGCCAGCAGCCCCGGCGGGGGGGCAGATACGCAGTATTTT	CASSPGGGADTQYF
NA	NA	TRBJ2-4	TRBV9	TGTGCCAGCAGCGTATCGGGCGCCCCAGGCATTCAGTACTTC	CASSVSGAPGIQYF
NA	NA	TRBJ2-2	TRBV7-2	TGTGCCAGCAGGCCTCCCAGGGCTCCAAACACCGGGGAGCTGTTTTTT	CASRPPRAPNTGELFF
NA	NA	TRBJ1-4	TRBV7-9	TGTGCCAGCAGCTTAGCGGGCCAGGCGGCAAATGAAAAACTGTTTTTT	CASSLAGQAANEKLFF
TRBD2	NA	TRBJ2-3	TRBV10-3	TGTGCCATCACGACTAGCGGGAGGGATACGCAGTATTTT	CAITTSGRDTQYF
TRBD1	medium-sized	TRBJ1-2	TRBV28	TGTGCCAGCAGTGCGACAGGGGGGTGGTGGGGCTACACCTTC	CASSATGGWWGYTF
TRBD1	few	TRBJ2-3	TRBV11-3	TGTGCCAGCAGCTTCACCGGGACAGGGCATGGTACGCAGTATTTT	CASSFTGTGHGTQYF
NA	once	TRBJ1-1	TRBV18	TGTGCCAGCTCACCGACAGTACCGAACACTGAAGCTTTCTTT	CASSPTVPNTEAFF
TRBD1	NA	TRBJ1-2	TRBV30	TGTGCCTGGAGTGACAACAGGGGATTCTCCTATGGCTACACCTTC	CAWSDNRGFSYGYTF
TRBD1	NA	TRBJ1-2	TRBV6-6	TGTGCCAGCAGTTACGGGACAGGGGGCTATGGCTACACCTTC	CASSYGTGGYGYTF
TRBD1	NA	TRBJ2-2	TRBV6-1	TGTGCCAGCAATCCCAGGGGGACCTCCGGGGAGCTGTTTTTT	CASNPRGTSGELFF
TRBD1	NA	TRBJ2-2	TRBV5-1	TGCGCCAGCAGCTTTTGGGACAGGGGAACTGAGCTGTTTTTT	CASSFWDRGTELFF
NA	NA	TRBJ1-1	TRBV27	TGTGCCAGCAGTTTTCGGCCCCGGGGCACTGAAGCTTTCTTT	CASSFRPRGTEAFF
NA	NA	TRBJ2-5	TRBV7-8	TGTGCCAGCAGCCCCCTTGCGACCCAGTACTTC	CASSPLATQYF
TRBD2	NA	TRBJ2-7	TRBV7-2	TGTGCCAGCAGCTTAGCGGGGGGCGCTAGCGGGGTCCACTCCTACGAGCAGTACTTC	CASSLAGGASGVHSYEQYF
NA	NA	TRBJ2-5	TRBV7-3	TGTGCCAGCAGCCCGGGGGTTACAAGGTACCAAGAGACCCAGTACTTC	CASSPGVTRYQETQYF
TRBD1	NA	TRBJ2-5	TRBV6-6	TGTGCCAGCAGGGACGGGACAGGGGGCCGGGAGACCCAGTACTTC	CASRDGTGGRETQYF
NA	NA	TRBJ2-7	TRBV4-3	TGCGCCAGCAGCCAAGGGGCAGGCCCCCCGCGCTACGAGCAGTACTTC	CASSQGAGPPRYEQYF
NA	NA	TRBJ1-2	TRBV18	TGTGCCAGCTCGCACAGGGACCTGGCGTGGGGCTACACCTTC	CASSHRDLAWGYTF
NA	NA	TRBJ2-3	TRBV14	TGTGCCAGCAGCCAAGTGGGGTTAGCTGCTACGCAGTATTTT	CASSQVGLAATQYF
TRBD1	NA	TRBJ2-7	TRBV18	TGTGCCAGCTCACCACTGGGACAGGGCTACGAGCAGTACTTC	CASSPLGQGYEQYF
TRBD1	NA	TRBJ1-5	TRBV5-5	TGTGCCAGCAGCTTTGGTCAGGGGGCTGCTCAGCCCCAGCATTTT	CASSFGQGAAQPQHF
TRBD2	NA	TRBJ2-1	TRBV6-5	TGTGCCAGCAGTTACGGCCTAGCGGGAGGTGAGCAGTTCTTC	CASSYGLAGGEQFF
NA	NA	TRBJ1-2	TRBV6-6	TGTGCCAGCAGAAACGGACACAACTATGGCTACACCTTC	CASRNGHNYGYTF
NA	NA	TRBJ2-3	TRBV7-9	TGTGCCAGCAGCTTTGTTTCGGGTGCGGCGGCAGATACGCAGTATTTT	CASSFVSGAAADTQYF
NA	NA	TRBJ1-4	TRBV5-4	TGTGCCAGCAGCAAGGAGACAGGTCCTGATGAAAAACTGTTTTTT	CASSKETGPDEKLFF
TRBD1	NA	TRBJ1-6	TRBV6-6	TGTGCCAGCAGTTACGGGGCAGGGGGAAGGGCACCCCTCCACTTT	CASSYGAGGRAPLHF
NA	NA	TRBJ2-2	TRBV6-4	TGTGCCAGCAGTGACTCCCAGGGACGCCCGGTGGGCGGGGAGCTGTTTTTT	CASSDSQGRPVGGELFF
NA	NA	TRBJ1-5	TRBV7-9	TGTGCCAGCAGCTGGGGGTCGGGGCTTAGCAATCAGCCCCAGCATTTT	CASSWGSGLSNQPQHF
NA	NA	TRBJ2-1	TRBV7-9	TGTGCCAGCAGCTTAGGGGACTCCAATGAGCAGTTCTTC	CASSLGDSNEQFF
NA	once	TRBJ2-1	TRBV2	TGTGCCAGCTGGGCCCCCAATGAGCAGTTCTTC	CASWAPNEQFF
NA	NA	TRBJ2-3	TRBV28	TGTGCCAGCAGCGTGCCGACAGAGGGCACAGATACGCAGTATTTT	CASSVPTEGTDTQYF
NA	NA	TRBJ2-7	TRBV19	TGTGCCAGTAGTATAGGATGGGGGGACGAGCAGTACTTC	CASSIGWGDEQYF
NA	NA	TRBJ2-7	TRBV4-2	TGTGCCAGCAGCCACCCCACTAGCAACTCCTACGAGCAGTACTTC	CASSHPTSNSYEQYF
NA	NA	TRBJ2-7	TRBV2	TGTGCTAGCCATGCGGCCAGCTACGAGCAGTACTTC	CASHAASYEQYF
NA	NA	TRBJ2-5	TRBV7-9	TGTGCCAGCAGCTTATCACGGGGGGAGACCCAGTACTTC	CASSLSRGETQYF
NA	NA	TRBJ2-2	TRBV6-5	TGTGCCAGCAGTTACTCCTGGACAGCCACCGGGGAGCTGTTTTTT	CASSYSWTATGELFF
NA	NA	TRBJ2-2	TRBV4-3	TGCGCCAGCAGCCAAGATAGGATGGCCGGGGAGCTGTTTTTT	CASSQDRMAGELFF
TRBD1	NA	TRBJ1-1	TRBV10-3	TGTGCCACCCGGAGGGGACAGGCGAACACTGAAGCTTTCTTT	CATRRGQANTEAFF
TRBD1	once	TRBJ2-5	TRBV15	TGTGCCACCAGCAGATCCCCCGACAGGGGCGAGACCCAGTACTTC	CATSRSPDRGETQYF
NA	NA	TRBJ2-2	TRBV4-3	TGCGCCAGCAGTTTCCACCCCGGGGCAACCGGGGAGCTGTTTTTT	CASSFHPGATGELFF
TRBD1	NA	TRBJ1-2	TRBV28	TGTGCCACCCCAGGACGGACAGGGGTAGGCTACACCTTC	CATPGRTGVGYTF
NA	NA	TRBJ2-1	TRBV7-9	TGTGCCAGCAGCCCCGCGAGGGGTAGCCATGCTGAGCAGTTCTTC	CASSPARGSHAEQFF
TRBD1	NA	TRBJ2-7	TRBV15	TGTGCCACCAGCAGAGGGACAGGGAGTCACGAGCAGTACTTC	CATSRGTGSHEQYF
TRBD1	NA	TRBJ1-6	TRBV19	TGTGCCAGTAGTATGGGACAGCCCGGGGGCTCCTATAATTCACCCCTCCACTTT	CASSMGQPGGSYNSPLHF
NA	NA	TRBJ1-4	TRBV28	TGTGCCAGCAGGTGGGGACCGCCTAATGAAAAACTGTTTTTT	CASRWGPPNEKLFF
NA	NA	TRBJ2-5	TRBV9	TGTGCCAGCAGCACCGGCGGGACAGTAGAGACCCAGTACTTC	CASSTGGTVETQYF
TRBD2	NA	TRBJ2-7	TRBV6-4	TGTGCCAGCAGTGACCCTGGACTAGCGGGGCGCCCGGTCCAAAGCTCCTACGAGCAGTACTTC	CASSDPGLAGRPVQSSYEQYF
TRBD2	NA	TRBJ2-2	TRBV30	TGTGCCTGGAGGGGTAGCGGGGGCTTCGGGGAGCTGTTTTTT	CAWRGSGGFGELFF